These T cell receptor beta chains were read from a single sample in a study of shared T cell receptors in the human thymus. TCRdb's table, derived via immunoSEQ multiplex PCR, lists solely in-frame clones and lacks some. Of just under 550,000 clones listed, around 78% are singletons. This sample was shared with a second study, whose subject was human thymus T cells.

Specimen: thymocytes. The receptor set was obtained from a boy less than two years old with a congenital heart defect. The CDR3 runs from the conserved cysteine through the conserved F or W. Each record gives: D gene, clone size, V gene, J gene, CDR3 protein, CDR3 DNA. D genes are given only for firm matches. The listing skips clone size in some rows; elsewhere it reads once, few, many or a size class.

d_call: -; clone_size: -; v_call: TRBV6-1; j_call: TRBJ1-1; cdr3_aa: CASSRGSYAFF; cdr3_nt: TGTGCCAGCAGTAGGGGGTCCTATGCTTTCTTT
d_call: TRBD1; clone_size: -; v_call: TRBV6-5; j_call: TRBJ2-2; cdr3_aa: CASSYHRGSGELFF; cdr3_nt: TGTGCCAGCAGTTACCACAGGGGTTCCGGGGAGCTGTTTTTT
d_call: TRBD1; clone_size: -; v_call: TRBV11-3; j_call: TRBJ2-3; cdr3_aa: CASSLDDSRDRAFRPQYF; cdr3_nt: TGTGCCAGCAGCTTAGATGACTCCCGGGACAGGGCGTTCAGGCCTCAGTATTTT
d_call: -; clone_size: -; v_call: TRBV25-1; j_call: TRBJ2-3; cdr3_aa: CASSEVGSMGDKHTQYF; cdr3_nt: TGTGCCAGCAGTGAAGTGGGGTCGATGGGGGACAAACATACGCAGTATTTT
d_call: -; clone_size: -; v_call: TRBV5-1; j_call: TRBJ2-7; cdr3_aa: CASRPTSTVNYEQYF; cdr3_nt: TGCGCCAGCAGGCCAACTAGCACTGTAAACTACGAGCAGTACTTC
d_call: TRBD1; clone_size: once; v_call: TRBV4-2; j_call: TRBJ2-7; cdr3_aa: CASSHDRASSYEQYF; cdr3_nt: TGTGCCAGCAGCCACGACAGGGCCAGCTCCTACGAGCAGTACTTC
d_call: TRBD2; clone_size: -; v_call: TRBV27; j_call: TRBJ2-7; cdr3_aa: CASSGRAGYEQYF; cdr3_nt: TGTGCCAGCAGTGGGAGGGCAGGCTACGAGCAGTACTTC
d_call: -; clone_size: -; v_call: TRBV18; j_call: TRBJ2-7; cdr3_aa: CASSPPQRTLSSYEQYF; cdr3_nt: TGTGCCAGCTCACCACCCCAAAGGACACTATCATCCTACGAGCAGTACTTC
d_call: TRBD1; clone_size: few; v_call: TRBV5-4; j_call: TRBJ2-1; cdr3_aa: CASSLGDRDDEQFF; cdr3_nt: TGTGCCAGCAGCTTGGGGGACAGGGACGATGAGCAGTTCTTC
d_call: -; clone_size: -; v_call: TRBV10-1; j_call: TRBJ2-7; cdr3_aa: CASSRDISYEQYF; cdr3_nt: TGCGCCAGCAGCCGGGACATCTCCTACGAGCAGTACTTC
d_call: TRBD2; clone_size: -; v_call: TRBV7-2; j_call: TRBJ2-5; cdr3_aa: CASSFRAAGAWKTQYF; cdr3_nt: TGTGCCAGCAGCTTTAGGGCAGCGGGAGCTTGGAAGACCCAGTACTTC
d_call: TRBD1; clone_size: -; v_call: TRBV7-9; j_call: TRBJ1-2; cdr3_aa: CASSLGGQLTYGYTF; cdr3_nt: TGTGCCAGCAGCTTAGGGGGACAGCTAACCTATGGCTACACCTTC
d_call: TRBD2; clone_size: once; v_call: TRBV9; j_call: TRBJ2-7; cdr3_aa: CASSVGGTRDEQYF; cdr3_nt: TGTGCCAGCAGCGTCGGTGGGACTAGGGACGAGCAGTACTTC
d_call: TRBD2; clone_size: -; v_call: TRBV11-2; j_call: TRBJ2-7; cdr3_aa: CASSLGTSDYEQYF; cdr3_nt: TGTGCCAGCAGCTTAGGGACTAGCGACTACGAGCAGTACTTC
d_call: TRBD2; clone_size: -; v_call: TRBV29-1; j_call: TRBJ2-7; cdr3_aa: CSVESPSGVSSYEQYF; cdr3_nt: TGCAGCGTTGAAAGTCCTAGCGGGGTTAGCTCCTACGAGCAGTACTTC
d_call: TRBD2; clone_size: few; v_call: TRBV7-6; j_call: TRBJ2-7; cdr3_aa: CASSLSSGMGSYEQYF; cdr3_nt: TGTGCCAGCAGCTTATCCAGCGGGATGGGCTCCTACGAGCAGTACTTC
d_call: -; clone_size: -; v_call: TRBV19; j_call: TRBJ1-3; cdr3_aa: CASSPGRGSGNTIYF; cdr3_nt: TGTGCCAGTAGTCCCGGGCGGGGCTCTGGAAACACCATATATTTT
d_call: -; clone_size: -; v_call: TRBV4-3; j_call: TRBJ2-7; cdr3_aa: CASSQDLRAAPSYEQYF; cdr3_nt: TGCGCCAGCAGCCAAGATCTGAGAGCGGCTCCCTCCTACGAGCAGTACTTC
d_call: TRBD2; clone_size: few; v_call: TRBV4-3; j_call: TRBJ2-7; cdr3_aa: CASSQEPGGPAEQYF; cdr3_nt: TGCGCCAGCAGCCAAGAGCCGGGAGGGCCTGCCGAGCAGTACTTC
d_call: -; clone_size: -; v_call: TRBV5-1; j_call: TRBJ2-3; cdr3_aa: CASSPKGSTDTQYF; cdr3_nt: TGCGCCAGCAGCCCTAAAGGGAGTACAGATACGCAGTATTTT
d_call: TRBD2; clone_size: -; v_call: TRBV11-3; j_call: TRBJ2-7; cdr3_aa: CASSLETSGRAIYEQYF; cdr3_nt: TGTGCCAGCAGCTTAGAGACTAGCGGGAGGGCCATTTACGAGCAGTACTTC
d_call: TRBD1; clone_size: -; v_call: TRBV18; j_call: TRBJ2-7; cdr3_aa: CASSSHGQGEYEQYF; cdr3_nt: TGTGCCAGCTCATCACATGGACAGGGGGAATACGAGCAGTACTTC
d_call: TRBD2; clone_size: few; v_call: TRBV7-9; j_call: TRBJ2-1; cdr3_aa: CASSFTGGPVNEQFF; cdr3_nt: TGTGCCAGCAGCTTTACGGGAGGGCCTGTCAATGAGCAGTTCTTC
d_call: -; clone_size: -; v_call: TRBV4-3; j_call: TRBJ2-2; cdr3_aa: CASSPQRGGGRVVTGELFF; cdr3_nt: TGCGCCAGCAGCCCACAGAGGGGGGGCGGGAGAGTGGTCACCGGGGAGCTGTTTTTT
d_call: -; clone_size: -; v_call: TRBV4-1; j_call: TRBJ2-7; cdr3_aa: CASSQVDSGSARQYF; cdr3_nt: TGCGCCAGCAGCCAAGTTGACTCGGGATCGGCGAGGCAGTACTTC
d_call: -; clone_size: -; v_call: TRBV27; j_call: TRBJ2-1; cdr3_aa: CASSSVGREALYNEQFF; cdr3_nt: TGTGCCAGCAGTTCCGTCGGCCGGGAAGCCCTCTACAATGAGCAGTTCTTC
d_call: -; clone_size: -; v_call: TRBV5-4; j_call: TRBJ1-1; cdr3_aa: CASSLEGNGGSTTEAFF; cdr3_nt: TGTGCCAGCAGCTTGGAAGGCAACGGGGGTTCGACGACTGAAGCTTTCTTT
d_call: -; clone_size: once; v_call: TRBV21-1; j_call: TRBJ1-1; cdr3_aa: CASSKGGQGERYTEAFF; cdr3_nt: TGTGCCAGCAGCAAAGGGGGACAGGGGGAGAGGTACACTGAAGCTTTCTTT
d_call: -; clone_size: once; v_call: TRBV30; j_call: TRBJ2-7; cdr3_aa: CAWSDMESYEQYF; cdr3_nt: TGTGCCTGGAGTGACATGGAGTCCTACGAGCAGTACTTC
d_call: TRBD2; clone_size: once; v_call: TRBV7-3; j_call: TRBJ2-1; cdr3_aa: CASSPTGTSVNEQFF; cdr3_nt: TGTGCCAGCAGCCCAACCGGGACTAGCGTCAATGAGCAGTTCTTC
d_call: -; clone_size: -; v_call: TRBV5-6; j_call: TRBJ2-2; cdr3_aa: CASSVRGGYTGELFF; cdr3_nt: TGTGCCAGCAGCGTCCGAGGGGGTTACACCGGGGAGCTGTTTTTT
d_call: -; clone_size: once; v_call: TRBV4-3; j_call: TRBJ2-5; cdr3_aa: CASSQIFPSAGQETQYF; cdr3_nt: TGCGCCAGCAGCCAAATCTTCCCTAGCGCTGGACAAGAGACCCAGTACTTC
d_call: TRBD2; clone_size: once; v_call: TRBV4-3; j_call: TRBJ2-2; cdr3_aa: CASSQDSGRITGELFF; cdr3_nt: TGCGCCAGCAGCCAAGATAGCGGGAGAATCACCGGGGAGCTGTTTTTT
d_call: -; clone_size: -; v_call: TRBV7-6; j_call: TRBJ2-3; cdr3_aa: CASSYLGDTQYF; cdr3_nt: TGTGCCAGCAGCTACCTAGGAGATACGCAGTATTTT
d_call: TRBD1; clone_size: -; v_call: TRBV30; j_call: TRBJ2-7; cdr3_aa: CAWSSGTDSLRKYF; cdr3_nt: TGTGCCTGGAGTTCCGGGACAGATTCTCTAAGGAAGTACTTC
d_call: TRBD2; clone_size: -; v_call: TRBV19; j_call: TRBJ2-3; cdr3_aa: CASRRRALTSASTDTQYF; cdr3_nt: TGTGCCAGTAGGCGTAGGGCCCTCACTAGCGCCAGCACAGATACGCAGTATTTT
d_call: TRBD1; clone_size: -; v_call: TRBV5-1; j_call: TRBJ2-3; cdr3_aa: CASSWTGRTDTQYF; cdr3_nt: TGCGCCAGCAGCTGGACAGGGAGGACAGATACGCAGTATTTT
d_call: -; clone_size: -; v_call: TRBV27; j_call: TRBJ1-1; cdr3_aa: CASSFSGGRMNTEAFF; cdr3_nt: TGTGCCAGCAGTTTCTCAGGAGGGCGGATGAACACTGAAGCTTTCTTT
d_call: TRBD2; clone_size: -; v_call: TRBV9; j_call: TRBJ2-5; cdr3_aa: CASSVGGLARGGETQYF; cdr3_nt: TGTGCCAGCAGCGTTGGGGGACTAGCGAGAGGCGGGGAGACCCAGTACTTC
d_call: TRBD2; clone_size: -; v_call: TRBV7-4; j_call: TRBJ2-2; cdr3_aa: CASSSGTSGNHDTGELFF; cdr3_nt: TGTGCCAGCAGCTCCGGGACTAGCGGGAATCATGACACCGGGGAGCTGTTTTTT
d_call: -; clone_size: -; v_call: TRBV30; j_call: TRBJ2-1; cdr3_aa: CAWSVPPRRERCEQFF; cdr3_nt: TGTGCCTGGAGTGTACCCCCGAGGCGGGAAAGGTGTGAGCAGTTCTTC
d_call: TRBD2; clone_size: -; v_call: TRBV5-6; j_call: TRBJ2-4; cdr3_aa: CASSWWGGQYF; cdr3_nt: TGTGCCAGCAGCTGGTGGGGGGGACAGTACTTC
d_call: TRBD1; clone_size: -; v_call: TRBV4-1; j_call: TRBJ2-7; cdr3_aa: CASSQIGTGVEEQYF; cdr3_nt: TGCGCCAGCAGCCAAATCGGGACAGGTGTAGAGGAGCAGTACTTC
d_call: TRBD2; clone_size: -; v_call: TRBV2; j_call: TRBJ2-5; cdr3_aa: CASSCRSGRTQETQYF; cdr3_nt: TGTGCCAGCAGTTGCCGTAGCGGGAGGACCCAAGAGACCCAGTACTTC
d_call: -; clone_size: -; v_call: TRBV28; j_call: TRBJ2-4; cdr3_aa: CASSLQGGRSKNIQYF; cdr3_nt: TGTGCCAGCAGTTTACAGGGGGGAAGGTCCAAAAACATTCAGTACTTC
d_call: TRBD1; clone_size: -; v_call: TRBV5-6; j_call: TRBJ1-2; cdr3_aa: CASSFWTGDAYTF; cdr3_nt: TGTGCCAGCAGCTTTTGGACAGGGGATGCCTACACCTTC